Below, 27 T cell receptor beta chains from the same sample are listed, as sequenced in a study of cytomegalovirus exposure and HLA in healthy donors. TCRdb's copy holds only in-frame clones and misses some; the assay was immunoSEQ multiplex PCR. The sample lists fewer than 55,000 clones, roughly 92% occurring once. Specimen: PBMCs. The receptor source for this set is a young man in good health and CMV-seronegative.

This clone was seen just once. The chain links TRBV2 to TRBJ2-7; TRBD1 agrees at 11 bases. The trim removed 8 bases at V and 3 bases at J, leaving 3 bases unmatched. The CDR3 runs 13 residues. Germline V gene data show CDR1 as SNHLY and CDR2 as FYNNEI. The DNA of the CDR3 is TGTGCCAGCTTGGACAGGGGGCACTACGAGCAGTACTTC. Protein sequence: CASLDRGHYEQYF.

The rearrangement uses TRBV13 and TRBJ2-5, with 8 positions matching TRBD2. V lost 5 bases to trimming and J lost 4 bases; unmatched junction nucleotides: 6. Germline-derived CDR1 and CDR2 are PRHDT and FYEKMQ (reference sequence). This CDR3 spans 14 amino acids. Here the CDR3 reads CASSPGGGRETQYF. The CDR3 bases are TGTGCCAGCAGCCCCGGGGGGGGCAGAGAGACCCAGTACTTC.

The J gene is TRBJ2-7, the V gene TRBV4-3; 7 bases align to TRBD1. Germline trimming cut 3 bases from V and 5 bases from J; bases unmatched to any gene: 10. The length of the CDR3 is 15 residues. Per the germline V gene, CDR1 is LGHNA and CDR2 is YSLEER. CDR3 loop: CASSHDRESVHEQYF. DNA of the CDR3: TGCGCCAGCAGCCACGACAGGGAGAGTGTTCACGAGCAGTACTTC.

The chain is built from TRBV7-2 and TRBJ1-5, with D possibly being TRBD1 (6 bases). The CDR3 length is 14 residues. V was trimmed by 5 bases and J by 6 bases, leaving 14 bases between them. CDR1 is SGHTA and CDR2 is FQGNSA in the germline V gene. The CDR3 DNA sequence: TGTGCCAGCAGCCCGAAGGGGGGGTGTCAGCCCCAGCATTTT. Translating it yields CASSPKGGCQPQHF.

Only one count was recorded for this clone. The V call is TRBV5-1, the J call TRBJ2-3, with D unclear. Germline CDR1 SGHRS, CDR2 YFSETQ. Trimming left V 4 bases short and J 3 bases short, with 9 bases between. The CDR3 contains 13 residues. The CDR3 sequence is CASSLSETDTQYF. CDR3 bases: TGCGCCAGCAGCCTTTCAGAAACAGATACGCAGTATTTT.

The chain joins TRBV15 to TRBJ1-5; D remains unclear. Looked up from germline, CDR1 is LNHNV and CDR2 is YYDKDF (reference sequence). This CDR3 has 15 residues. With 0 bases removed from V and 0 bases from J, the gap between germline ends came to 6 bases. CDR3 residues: CATSRDGSSNQPQHF. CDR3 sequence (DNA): TGTGCCACCAGCAGAGATGGGAGTAGCAATCAGCCCCAGCATTTT.

CDR3 nucleotides: TGTGCCAGCAGTTACTCGCGCCAGGGGAGAGAGACCCAGTACTTC. As protein: CASSYSRQGRETQYF. This chain joins TRBV6-6 and TRBJ2-5, with D possibly TRBD1 on 6 matching bases. V lost 0 bases and J lost 4, with 12 bases in between. Looked up from germline, CDR1 is MNHNY and CDR2 is SVGAGI (reference sequence). The CDR3 covers 15 residues.

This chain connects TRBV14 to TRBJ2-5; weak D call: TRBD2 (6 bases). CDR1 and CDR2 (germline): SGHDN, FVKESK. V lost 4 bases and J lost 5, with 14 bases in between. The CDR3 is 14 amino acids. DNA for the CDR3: TGTGCCAGCAGCCCGGGACTTCGACAGGAGACCCAGTACTTC. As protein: CASSPGLRQETQYF.

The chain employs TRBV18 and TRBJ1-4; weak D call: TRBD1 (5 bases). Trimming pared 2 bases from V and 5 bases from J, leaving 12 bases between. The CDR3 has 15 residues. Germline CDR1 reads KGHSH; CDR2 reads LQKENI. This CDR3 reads CASSPTLDKNEKLFF. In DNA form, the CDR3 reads TGTGCCAGCTCACCAACCCTGGACAAAAATGAAAAACTGTTTTTT. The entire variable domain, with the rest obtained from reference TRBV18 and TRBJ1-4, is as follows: NAGVMQNPRHLVRRRGQEARLRCSPMKGHSHVYWYRQLPEEGLKFMVYLQKENIIDESGMPKERFSAEFPKEGPSILRIQQVVRGDSAAYFCASSPTLDKNEKLFFGSGTQLSVL.

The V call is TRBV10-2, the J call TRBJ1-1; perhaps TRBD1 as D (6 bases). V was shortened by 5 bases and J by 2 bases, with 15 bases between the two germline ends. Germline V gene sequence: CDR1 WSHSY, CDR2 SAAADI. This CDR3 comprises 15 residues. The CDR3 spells CASSPLTGSNTEAFF. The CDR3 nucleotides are TGCGCCAGCAGTCCTCTAACAGGGTCCAACACTGAAGCTTTCTTT.

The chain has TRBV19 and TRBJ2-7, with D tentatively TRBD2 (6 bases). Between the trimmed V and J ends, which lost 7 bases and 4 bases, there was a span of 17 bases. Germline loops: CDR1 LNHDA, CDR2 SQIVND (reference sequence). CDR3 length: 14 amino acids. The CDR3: CASKASVQLYEQYF. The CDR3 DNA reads TGTGCCAGTAAGGCTAGCGTACAATTATACGAGCAGTACTTC.

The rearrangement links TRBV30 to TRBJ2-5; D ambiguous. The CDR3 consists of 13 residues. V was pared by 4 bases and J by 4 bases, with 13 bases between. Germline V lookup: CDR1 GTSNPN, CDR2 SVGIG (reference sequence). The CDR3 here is CAWTINTGETQYF. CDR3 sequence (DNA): TGTGCCTGGACTATTAATACGGGAGAGACCCAGTACTTC.

DNA for the CDR3: TGTGCCAGCAGTGAATCGGCGGGCTCTGGAAACACCATATATTTT. Protein sequence: CASSESAGSGNTIYF. This chain joins TRBV6-1 and TRBJ1-3; no clear D. Trimming shortened V by 2 bases and J by 0 bases, and 8 bases separated the two germline ends. Germline V lookup: CDR1 MNHNS, CDR2 SASEGT. CDR3 size: 15 residues.

The CDR3 DNA follows: TGTGCCAGCAGCGCAGGGCCGCGATACGAGCAGTACTTC. Its translation: CASSAGPRYEQYF. The rearrangement uses TRBV27 and TRBJ2-7; a weak D match, TRBD1 (5 bases). V shed 6 bases and J shed 4 bases, with 13 bases lying between them. The CDR3 extends over 13 amino acids. Germline V CDR1 and CDR2: MNHEY, SMNVEV (reference sequence).

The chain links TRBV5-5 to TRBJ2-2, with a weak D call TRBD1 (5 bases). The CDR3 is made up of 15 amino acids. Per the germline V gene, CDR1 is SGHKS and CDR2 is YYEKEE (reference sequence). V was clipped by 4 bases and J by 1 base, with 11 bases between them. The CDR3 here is CASSLTTGNTGELFF. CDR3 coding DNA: TGTGCCAGCAGCCTCACCACAGGGAACACCGGGGAGCTGTTTTTT. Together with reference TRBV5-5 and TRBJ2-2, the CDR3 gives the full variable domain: DAGVTQSPTHLIKTRGQQVTLRCSPISGHKSVSWYQQVLGQGPQFIFQYYEKEERGRGNFPDRFSARQFPNYSSELNVNALLLGDSALYLCASSLTTGNTGELFFGEGSRLTVL.

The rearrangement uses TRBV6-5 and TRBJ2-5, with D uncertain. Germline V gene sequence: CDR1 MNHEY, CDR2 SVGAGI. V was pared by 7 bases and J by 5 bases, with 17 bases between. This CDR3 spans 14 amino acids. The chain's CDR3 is CASTTPGPWETQYF. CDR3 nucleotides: TGTGCCAGCACCACCCCGGGTCCTTGGGAGACCCAGTACTTC.

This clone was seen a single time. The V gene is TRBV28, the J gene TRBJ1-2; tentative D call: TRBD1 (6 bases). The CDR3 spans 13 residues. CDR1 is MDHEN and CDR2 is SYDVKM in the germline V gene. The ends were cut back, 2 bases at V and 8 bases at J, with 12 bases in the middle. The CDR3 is CASSLDRLGGYTF. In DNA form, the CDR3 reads TGTGCCAGCAGTTTAGACAGGTTAGGAGGCTACACCTTC.

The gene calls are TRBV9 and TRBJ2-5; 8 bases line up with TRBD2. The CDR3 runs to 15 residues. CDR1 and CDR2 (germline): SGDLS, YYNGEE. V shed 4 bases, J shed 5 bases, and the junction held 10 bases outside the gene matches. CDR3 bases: TGTGCCAGCAGCCCCCAAGTCGGCGGGAGGGAGACCCAGTACTTC. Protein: CASSPQVGGRETQYF.

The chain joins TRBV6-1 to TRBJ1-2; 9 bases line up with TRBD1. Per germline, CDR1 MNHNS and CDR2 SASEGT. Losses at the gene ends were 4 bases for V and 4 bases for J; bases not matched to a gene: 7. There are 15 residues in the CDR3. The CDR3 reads CASSAKTGGGYGYTF. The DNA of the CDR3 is TGTGCCAGCAGTGCTAAAACAGGGGGCGGCTATGGCTACACCTTC.

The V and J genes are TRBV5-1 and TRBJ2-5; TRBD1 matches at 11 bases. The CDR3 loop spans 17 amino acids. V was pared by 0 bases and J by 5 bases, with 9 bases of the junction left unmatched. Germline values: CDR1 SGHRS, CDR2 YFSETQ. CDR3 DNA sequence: TGCGCCAGCAGCTTGGCCGGGACAGGGGGTTTGGCGGAGACCCAGTACTTC. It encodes CASSLAGTGGLAETQYF.

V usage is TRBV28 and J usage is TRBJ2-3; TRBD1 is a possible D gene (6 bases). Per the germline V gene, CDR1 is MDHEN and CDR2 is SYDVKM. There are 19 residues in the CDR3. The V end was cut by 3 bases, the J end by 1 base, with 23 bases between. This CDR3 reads CASSFPPSLSGAGTDTQYF. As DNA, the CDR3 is TGTGCCAGCAGTTTCCCCCCTAGCCTATCAGGGGCTGGCACAGATACGCAGTATTTT.

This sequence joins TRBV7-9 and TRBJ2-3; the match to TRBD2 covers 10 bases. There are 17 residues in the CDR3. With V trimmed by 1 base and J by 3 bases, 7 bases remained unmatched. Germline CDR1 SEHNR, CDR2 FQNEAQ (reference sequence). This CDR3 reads CASSLGASGSSTDTQYF. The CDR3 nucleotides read TGTGCCAGCAGCTTAGGAGCTAGCGGGAGTTCGACAGATACGCAGTATTTT.

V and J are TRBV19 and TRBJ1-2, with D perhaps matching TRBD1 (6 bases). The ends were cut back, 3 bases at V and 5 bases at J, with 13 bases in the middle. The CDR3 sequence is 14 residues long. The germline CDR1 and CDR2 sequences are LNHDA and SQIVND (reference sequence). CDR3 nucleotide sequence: TGTGCCAGTAGTATCGGGCACAGGGAATATGGCTACACCTTC. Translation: CASSIGHREYGYTF.

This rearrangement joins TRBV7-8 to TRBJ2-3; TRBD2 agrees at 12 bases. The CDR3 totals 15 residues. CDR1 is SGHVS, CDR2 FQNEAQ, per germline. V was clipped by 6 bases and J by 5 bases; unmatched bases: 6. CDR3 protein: CASRTSGSRVDTQYF. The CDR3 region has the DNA TGTGCCAGCAGGACTAGCGGGAGCAGGGTAGATACGCAGTATTTT.

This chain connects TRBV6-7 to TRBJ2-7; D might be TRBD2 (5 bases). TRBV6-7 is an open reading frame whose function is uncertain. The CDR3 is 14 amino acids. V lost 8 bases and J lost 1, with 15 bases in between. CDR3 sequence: CASQPSPGSYEQYF. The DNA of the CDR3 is TGTGCCAGCCAACCCTCGCCGGGGTCCTACGAGCAGTACTTC.

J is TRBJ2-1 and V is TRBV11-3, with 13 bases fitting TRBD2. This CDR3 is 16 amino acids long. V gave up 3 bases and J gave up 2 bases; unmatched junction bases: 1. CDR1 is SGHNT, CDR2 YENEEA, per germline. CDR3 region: CASSFTSGRAYNEQFF. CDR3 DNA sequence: TGTGCCAGCAGCTTTACTAGCGGGAGGGCCTACAATGAGCAGTTCTTC. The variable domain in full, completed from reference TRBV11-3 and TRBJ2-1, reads EAGVVQSPRYKIIEKKQPVAFWCNPISGHNTLYWYLQNLGQGPELLIRYENEEAVDDSQLPKDRFSAERLKGVDSTLKIQPAELGDSAVYLCASSFTSGRAYNEQFFGPGTRLTVL.

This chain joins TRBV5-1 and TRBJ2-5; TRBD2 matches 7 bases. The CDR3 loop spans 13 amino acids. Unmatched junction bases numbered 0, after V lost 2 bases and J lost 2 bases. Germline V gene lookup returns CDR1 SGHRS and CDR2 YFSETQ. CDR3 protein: CASSFGGQETQYF. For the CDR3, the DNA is TGCGCCAGCAGCTTCGGGGGGCAAGAGACCCAGTACTTC.